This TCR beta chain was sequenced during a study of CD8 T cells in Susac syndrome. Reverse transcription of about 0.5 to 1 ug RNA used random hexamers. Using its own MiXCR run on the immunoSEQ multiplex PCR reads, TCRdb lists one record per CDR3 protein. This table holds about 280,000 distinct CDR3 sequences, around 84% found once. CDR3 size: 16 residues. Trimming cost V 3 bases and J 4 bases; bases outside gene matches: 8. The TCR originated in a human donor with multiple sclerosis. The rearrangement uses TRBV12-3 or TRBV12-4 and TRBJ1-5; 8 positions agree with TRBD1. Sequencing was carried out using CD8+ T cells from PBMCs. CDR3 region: CASSFHRDRKNQPQHF. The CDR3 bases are TGTGCCAGCAGTTTCCACCGGGACAGGAAAAATCAGCCCCAGCATTTT.